The rows below give T cell receptor beta chains drawn from one sample of a study of blood T cell repertoires in COVID-19. Sequencing used immunoSEQ multiplex PCR; TCRdb keeps in-frame clones, though not all of them. The profile covers approximately 250,000 clones, with 88% appearing a single time and 0.8% to 1% taken by the ten largest. What was sequenced was PBMCs or T cells enriched from blood (not recorded which). The receptors come from a woman aged 25 to 39 who had recovered from COVID-19. Each CDR3 is given with its conserved first and last residue. The D gene is left open where the match is weak. Where a row states a size, it is once, few, many or the class of an expanded clone; other rows omit it.

>TRBD2|TRBJ2-7|TRBV7-3|.
CASSPGGREGLEQYF
TGTGCCAGCAGCCCCGGGGGGCGGGAGGGCCTCGAGCAGTACTTC
>.|TRBJ1-5|TRBV27|few
CASNTRGGERAFDQPQHF
TGTGCCAGCAACACGAGGGGGGGGGAGAGGGCTTTTGATCAGCCCCAGCATTTT
>TRBD1|TRBJ1-2|TRBV3-1/TRBV3-2|few
CASSQDIRGRFVGGYTF
TGTGCCAGCAGCCAAGATATCAGGGGGAGGTTTGTGGGAGGCTACACCTTC
>TRBD1|TRBJ1-3|TRBV29-1|.
CSVGQGGALNTIYF
TGCAGCGTGGGACAGGGGGGGGCCCTAAACACCATATATTTT
>.|TRBJ2-2|TRBV4-3|.
CASSYFGQFGELFF
TGCGCCAGCAGCTACTTCGGACAGTTCGGGGAGCTGTTTTTT
>.|TRBJ2-1|TRBV29-1|.
CSGRGGLYNEQFF
TGCAGCGGTCGGGGAGGATTATACAATGAGCAGTTCTTC
>TRBD1|TRBJ2-3|TRBV5-1|once
CASSSLPRTGITTDTQYF
TGCGCCAGCAGCTCTCTGCCTCGGACAGGGATTACCACAGATACGCAGTATTTT
>.|TRBJ1-5|TRBV19|.
CASSERQFPQHF
TGTGCCAGTAGTGAACGACAGTTTCCCCAGCATTTT
>.|TRBJ1-5|TRBV2|.
CASSWRNQPQHF
TGTGCCAGCAGTTGGAGGAATCAGCCCCAGCATTTT
>TRBD2|TRBJ2-5|TRBV4-2|once
CASSQERAGARETQYF
TGTGCCAGCAGCCAAGAAAGGGCGGGAGCGAGAGAGACCCAGTACTTC
>.|TRBJ2-6|TRBV3-1/TRBV3-2|.
CASSQAVRAGANVLTF
TGTGCCAGCAGCCAAGCGGTCAGGGCTGGGGCCAACGTCCTGACTTTC
>.|TRBJ1-2|TRBV18|.
CASSSDRTYGYTF
TGTGCCAGCTCATCCGACAGGACGTATGGCTACACCTTC
>TRBD2|TRBJ2-7|TRBV2|.
CASSGTSGPSYEQYF
TGTGCCAGCAGCGGGACTAGCGGGCCATCCTACGAGCAGTACTTC
>.|TRBJ2-1|TRBV7-9|.
CASSYTGNEQFF
TGTGCCAGCAGCTATACAGGTAATGAGCAGTTCTTC
>.|TRBJ1-1|TRBV6-5|once
CASRRTANTEAFF
TGTGCCAGCAGACGGACAGCAAACACTGAAGCTTTCTTT
>TRBD1|TRBJ1-4|TRBV27|few
CASGDRVTNEKLFF
TGTGCCAGCGGCGACAGGGTTACTAATGAAAAACTGTTTTTT
>TRBD1|TRBJ2-7|TRBV10-3|.
CAIKGTGYTYEQYF
TGTGCCATCAAGGGGACAGGGTACACCTACGAGCAGTACTTC
>.|TRBJ1-2|TRBV24-1|.
CATSDLPGKGYTF
TGTGCCACCAGTGACCTGCCGGGGAAAGGCTACACCTTC
>TRBD1|TRBJ1-5|TRBV19|once
CASSTLQGAGQPQHF
TGTGCCAGTAGTACCCTACAGGGGGCAGGGCAGCCCCAGCATTTT
>.|TRBJ1-2|TRBV14|.
CASSQEGHRASHTF
TGTGCCAGCAGCCAAGAGGGACACAGGGCTTCTCACACCTTC
>.|TRBJ1-5|TRBV28|.
CASSFLSSRVPVQPQHF
TGTGCCAGCAGTTTCCTTTCGAGCAGGGTTCCGGTTCAGCCCCAGCATTTT
>.|TRBJ2-7|TRBV5-1|.
CASSLYYEQYF
TGCGCCAGCAGCTTGTACTACGAGCAGTACTTC
>TRBD2|TRBJ2-7|TRBV11-2|.
CASSLGTSGAPSTYEQYF
TGTGCCAGCAGCTTAGGGACTAGCGGGGCCCCTTCGACCTACGAGCAGTACTTC
>.|TRBJ2-7|TRBV2|.
CASRPRDSYEQYF
TGTGCCAGCAGGCCTCGGGACTCCTACGAGCAGTACTTC
>TRBD2|TRBJ2-1|TRBV18|.
CASSPPRVAGATGSYNEQFF
TGTGCCAGCTCACCACCCCGGGTAGCGGGAGCCACGGGGTCCTACAATGAGCAGTTCTTC
>.|TRBJ2-1|TRBV28|.
CASSFLLAPYEQFF
TGTGCCAGCAGTTTTTTGTTAGCCCCATATGAGCAGTTCTTC
>.|TRBJ1-1|TRBV5-6|.
CASSLFSRWHTEAFF
TGTGCCAGCAGCTTGTTTTCGCGGTGGCACACTGAAGCTTTCTTT
>TRBD1|TRBJ1-2|TRBV5-4|.
CASSSGGQGDGYTF
TGTGCCAGCAGCTCCGGGGGACAGGGCGACGGCTACACCTTC
>TRBD2|TRBJ2-1|TRBV15|.
CATSRDSGTRSREQFF
TGTGCCACCAGCAGAGATAGTGGGACTAGGAGTAGGGAGCAGTTCTTC
>.|TRBJ2-6|TRBV11-3|many
CASSSTGFSGANVLTF
TGTGCCAGCAGCTCAACAGGGTTCTCTGGGGCCAACGTCCTGACTTTC
>TRBD1|TRBJ1-2|TRBV18|.
CASSPLQPTGGYRYTF
TGTGCCAGCTCACCTCTCCAGCCGACAGGGGGCTATCGCTACACCTTC
>.|TRBJ1-6|TRBV7-9|.
CASSSELSNNSPLHF
TGTGCCAGCAGCTCGGAGCTGAGTAATAATTCACCCCTCCACTTT
>TRBD2|TRBJ2-5|TRBV4-3|.
CASSQGLAGLQETQYF
TGCGCCAGCAGCCAAGGGCTAGCGGGTCTCCAAGAGACCCAGTACTTC
>TRBD1|TRBJ2-7|TRBV6-1|.
CASSDRGRNNYEQYF
TGTGCCAGCAGTGACAGGGGGCGAAACAACTACGAGCAGTACTTC
>.|TRBJ2-5|TRBV7-8|.
CASSPLEGQETQYF
TGTGCCAGCAGCCCCCTGGAGGGCCAAGAGACCCAGTACTTC
>.|TRBJ2-2|TRBV5-1|.
CASSWSGLNTGELFF
TGCGCCAGCAGCTGGTCGGGACTGAACACCGGGGAGCTGTTTTTT
>TRBD1|TRBJ2-2|TRBV4-1|.
CASSHRRHTGGTGELFF
TGCGCCAGCAGCCATCGCCGGCATACAGGGGGAACCGGGGAGCTGTTTTTT
>.|TRBJ1-3|TRBV18|.
CASSRRQEFSGNTIYF
TGTGCCAGCTCACGTAGACAGGAATTCTCTGGAAACACCATATATTTT
>TRBD2|TRBJ2-5|TRBV7-2|.
CASSPAGLAGPMAQYF
TGTGCCAGCAGCCCAGCTGGGCTAGCGGGGCCCATGGCCCAGTACTTC
>TRBD1|TRBJ1-1|TRBV6-5|.
CASSYSDRGRNREAFF
TGTGCCAGCAGTTACTCGGACAGGGGGCGAAACCGAGAAGCTTTCTTT
>TRBD1|TRBJ1-5|TRBV28|.
CASSSTGGSNQPQHF
TGTGCCAGCAGTTCTACAGGGGGCAGCAATCAGCCCCAGCATTTT